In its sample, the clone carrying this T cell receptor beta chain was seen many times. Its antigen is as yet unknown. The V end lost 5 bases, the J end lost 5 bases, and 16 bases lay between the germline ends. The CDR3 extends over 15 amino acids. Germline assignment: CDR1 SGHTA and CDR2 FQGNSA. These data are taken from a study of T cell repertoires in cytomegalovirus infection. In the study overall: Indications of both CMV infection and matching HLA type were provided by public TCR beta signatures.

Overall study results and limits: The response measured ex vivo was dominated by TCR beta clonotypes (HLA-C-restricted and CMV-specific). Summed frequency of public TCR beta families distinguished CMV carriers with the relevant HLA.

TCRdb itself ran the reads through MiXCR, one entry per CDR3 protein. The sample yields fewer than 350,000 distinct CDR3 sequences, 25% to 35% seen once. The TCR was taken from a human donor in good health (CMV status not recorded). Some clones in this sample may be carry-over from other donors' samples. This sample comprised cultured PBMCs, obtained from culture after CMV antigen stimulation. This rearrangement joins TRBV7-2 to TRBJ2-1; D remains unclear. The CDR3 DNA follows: TGTGCCAGCAGCCAAATGTGGTCTGGGCACAATGAGCAGTTCTTC. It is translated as CASSQMWSGHNEQFF.